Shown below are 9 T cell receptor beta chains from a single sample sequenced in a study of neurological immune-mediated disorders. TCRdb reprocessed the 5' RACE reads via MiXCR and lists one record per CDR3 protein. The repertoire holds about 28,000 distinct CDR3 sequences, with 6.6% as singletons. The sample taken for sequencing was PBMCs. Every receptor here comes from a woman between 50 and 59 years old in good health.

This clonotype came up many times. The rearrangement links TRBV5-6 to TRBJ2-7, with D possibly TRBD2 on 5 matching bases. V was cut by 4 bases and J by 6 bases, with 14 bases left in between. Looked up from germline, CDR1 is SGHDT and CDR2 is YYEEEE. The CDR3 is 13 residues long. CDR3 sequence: CASSRLRAGEQYF. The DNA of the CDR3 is TGTGCCAGCAGCCGTCTCCGGGCGGGCGAGCAGTACTTC.

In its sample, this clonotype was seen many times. CDR3 nucleotides: TGTGCTAGTGGTTCCTCCGGGTTAGCAGAGACCCAGTACTTC. It encodes CASGSSGLAETQYF. The J gene is TRBJ2-5, the V gene TRBV12-5; D is unresolved. In germline, CDR1 is LGHNT, CDR2 FRNRAP. The CDR3 is 14 amino acids. Trimming removed 4 bases at V and 4 bases at J, with 13 bases between.

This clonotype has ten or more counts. The CDR3 region has the DNA TGTGCCAGCAGTTACTCGCCTAGCGGGACCTACGAGCAGTACTTC. Its translation is CASSYSPSGTYEQYF. The chain joins TRBV6-5 to TRBJ2-7, with TRBD2 matching over 9 bases. With V trimmed by 0 bases and J by 2 bases, 2 bases remained unmatched. This CDR3 has 15 residues. CDR1 is MNHEY and CDR2 is SVGAGI in the germline V gene.

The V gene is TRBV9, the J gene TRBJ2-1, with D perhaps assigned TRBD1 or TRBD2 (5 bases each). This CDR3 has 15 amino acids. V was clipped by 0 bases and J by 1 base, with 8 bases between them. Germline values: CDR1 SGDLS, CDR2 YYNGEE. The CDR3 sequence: CASSVVGASYNEQFF. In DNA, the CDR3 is TGTGCCAGCAGCGTAGTCGGGGCATCCTACAATGAGCAGTTCTTC.

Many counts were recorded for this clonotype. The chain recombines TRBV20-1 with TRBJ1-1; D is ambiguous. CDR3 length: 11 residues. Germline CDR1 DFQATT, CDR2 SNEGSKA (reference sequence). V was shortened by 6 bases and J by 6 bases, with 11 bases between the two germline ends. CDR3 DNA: TGCAGTGCCCTAACCCAGCCTGAAGCTTTCTTT. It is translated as CSALTQPEAFF.

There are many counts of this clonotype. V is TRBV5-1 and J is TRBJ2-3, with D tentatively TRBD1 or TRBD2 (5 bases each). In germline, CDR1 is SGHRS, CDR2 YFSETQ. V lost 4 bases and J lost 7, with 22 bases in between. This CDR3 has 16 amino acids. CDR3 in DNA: TGCGCCAGCAGCGGGCAAGTGGGACCGTTTTTAAATACGCAGTATTTT. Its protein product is CASSGQVGPFLNTQYF.

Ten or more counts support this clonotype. The chain's CDR3 is CSGGGYYGYTF. For the CDR3, the DNA is TGCAGTGGGGGGGGGTATTATGGCTACACCTTC. This chain joins TRBV20-1 and TRBJ1-2, with D maybe TRBD1 (5 bases). Germline CDR1 DFQATT, CDR2 SNEGSKA (reference sequence). The CDR3 runs to 11 residues. V lost 7 bases, J lost 5 bases, and 11 bases lay in between.

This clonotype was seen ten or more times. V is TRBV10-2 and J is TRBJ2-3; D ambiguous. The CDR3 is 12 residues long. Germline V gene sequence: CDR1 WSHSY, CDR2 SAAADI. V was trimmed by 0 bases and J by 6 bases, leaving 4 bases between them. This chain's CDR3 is CASSESSDTQYF. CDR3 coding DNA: TGCGCCAGCAGTGAGTCATCCGATACGCAGTATTTT.

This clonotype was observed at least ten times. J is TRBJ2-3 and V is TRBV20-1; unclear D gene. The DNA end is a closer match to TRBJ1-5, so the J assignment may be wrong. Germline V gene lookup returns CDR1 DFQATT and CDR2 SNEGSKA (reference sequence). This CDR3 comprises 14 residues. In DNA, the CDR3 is TGCAGTGCACTCCGACTAGTCAATCCAGATACGCAGCATTTT. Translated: CSALRLVNPDTQHF.